The entry that follows covers one T cell receptor (beta chain) sequence. The data belong to a study of blood T cells in healthy people across ages. The germline CDR1 and CDR2 sequences are SGHRS and YFSETQ. The ends were cut back, 2 bases at V and 0 bases at J, with 12 bases in the middle. This CDR3 has 17 residues. Primers used in a second PCR of roughly 6 to 12 cycles were a sample-barcoded 5' primer and a J-beta primer mix. TCRdb analysed the 5' RACE reads with MiXCR anew, one entry per CDR3 protein. The sample carries approximately 800,000 distinct CDR3 sequences, about 55% recorded once. The source of this sequence is a man at least 80 years old in good health. V gene TRBV5-1 combines with J gene TRBJ2-6, with D unclear. The sample comprised blood. CDR3 residues: CASSLNSGYSGANVLTF. CDR3 nucleotides: TGCGCCAGCAGCTTAAATAGTGGATACTCTGGGGCCAACGTCCTGACTTTC. The entire variable domain, with the rest obtained from reference TRBV5-1 and TRBJ2-6, is as follows: KAGVTQTPRYLIKTRGQQVTLSCSPISGHRSVSWYQQTPGQGLQFLFEYFSETQRNKGNFPGRFSGRQFSNSRSEMNVSTLELGDSALYLCASSLNSGYSGANVLTFGAGSRLTVL.